The T cell receptor beta chain under discussion was sequenced for a study of control samples from healthy donors and cancer patients. In germline, CDR1 is MGHRA, CDR2 YSYEKL. The CDR3 is made up of 12 amino acids. V lost 2 bases to trimming and J lost 4 bases, with 3 bases between them. Data came from immunoSEQ multiplex PCR; TCRdb stores just in-frame clones and leaves some out. The profile covers over 100,000 clones, with approximately 91% appearing a single time and roughly 3.4% taken by the ten largest. This TCR derives from a man aged 45-65 years in good health. Source material: blood. This chain connects TRBV4-1 to TRBJ2-1; D gene unclear. The CDR3 DNA reads TGCGCCAGCAGCCAACTTTACAATGAGCAGTTCTTC. Protein product: CASSQLYNEQFF.